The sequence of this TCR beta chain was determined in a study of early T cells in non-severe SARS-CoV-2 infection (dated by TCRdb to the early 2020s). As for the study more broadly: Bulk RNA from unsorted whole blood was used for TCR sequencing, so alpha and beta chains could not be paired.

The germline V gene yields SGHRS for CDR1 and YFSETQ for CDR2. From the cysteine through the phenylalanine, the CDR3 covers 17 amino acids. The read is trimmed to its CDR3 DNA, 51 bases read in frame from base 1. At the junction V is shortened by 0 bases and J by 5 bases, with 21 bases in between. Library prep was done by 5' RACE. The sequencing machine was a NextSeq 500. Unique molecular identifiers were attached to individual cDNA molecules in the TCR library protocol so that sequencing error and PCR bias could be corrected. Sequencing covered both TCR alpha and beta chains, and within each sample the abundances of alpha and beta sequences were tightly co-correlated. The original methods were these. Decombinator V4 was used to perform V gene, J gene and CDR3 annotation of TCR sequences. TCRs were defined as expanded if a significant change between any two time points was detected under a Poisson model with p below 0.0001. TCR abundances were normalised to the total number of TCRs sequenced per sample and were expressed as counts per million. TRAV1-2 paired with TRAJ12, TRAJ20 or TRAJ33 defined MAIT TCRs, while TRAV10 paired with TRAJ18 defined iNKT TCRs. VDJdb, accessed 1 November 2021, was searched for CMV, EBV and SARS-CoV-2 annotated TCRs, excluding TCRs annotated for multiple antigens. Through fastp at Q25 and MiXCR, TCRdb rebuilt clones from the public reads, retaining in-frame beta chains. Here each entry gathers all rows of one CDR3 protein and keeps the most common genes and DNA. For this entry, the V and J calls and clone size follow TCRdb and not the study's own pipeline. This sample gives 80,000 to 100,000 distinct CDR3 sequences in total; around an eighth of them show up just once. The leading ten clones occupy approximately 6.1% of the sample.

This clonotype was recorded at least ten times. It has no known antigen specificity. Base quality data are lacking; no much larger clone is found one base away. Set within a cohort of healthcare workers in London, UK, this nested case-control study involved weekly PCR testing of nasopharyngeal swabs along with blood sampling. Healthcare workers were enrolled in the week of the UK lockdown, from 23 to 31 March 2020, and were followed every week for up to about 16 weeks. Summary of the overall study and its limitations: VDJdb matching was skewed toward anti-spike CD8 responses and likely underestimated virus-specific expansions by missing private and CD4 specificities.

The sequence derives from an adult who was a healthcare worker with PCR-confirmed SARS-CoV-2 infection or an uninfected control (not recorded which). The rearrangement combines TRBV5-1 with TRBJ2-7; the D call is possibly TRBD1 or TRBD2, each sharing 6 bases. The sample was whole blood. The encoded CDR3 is CASSLATVVGGADEQYF. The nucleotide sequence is TGCGCCAGCAGCTTGGCCACGGTTGTGGGGGGCGCCGACGAGCAGTACTTC.